The T cell receptor beta chain described here comes from a study of cytomegalovirus exposure and HLA in healthy donors. The ends lost 6 bases at V and 6 bases at J; junction bases unmatched: 5. The germline V gene has CDR1 MDHEN and CDR2 SYDVKM. CDR3 size: 14 residues. Measured with immunoSEQ multiplex PCR; TCRdb has only the in-frame clones, and not every one. The sample includes some 83,000 clones, around 94% seen only once; the top ten take more than 3%. This chain uses TRBV28 with TRBJ1-6, with TRBD1 identical over 7 bases. The origin of this receptor is a woman under 30 in good health and CMV-seropositive. The sample comprised PBMCs. This CDR3 reads CASRTGQINSPLHF. The CDR3 bases are TGTGCCAGCAGAACGGGACAGATTAATTCACCCCTCCACTTT.